Listed below are T cell receptor beta chains from one sample, sequenced in a study of T cell repertoires in cytomegalovirus infection. TCRdb analysed the reads with MiXCR anew, one entry per CDR3 protein. The table has approximately 500,000 distinct CDR3 sequences, roughly 10% seen once. Sequencing was performed on PBMCs. The receptor source for this set is a human donor in good health (CMV status not recorded). Some clones in this sample may be carry-over from other donors' samples. CDR3s include the opening cysteine and the closing phenylalanine or tryptophan. Each record gives: clone size, V gene, CDR3 length, D gene, J gene, CDR3 DNA, CDR3 protein. D genes are given only for firm matches. Clone sizes are given selectively: once, few, many, or a class where the clone is expanded.

size: NA; V: TRBV12-3/TRBV12-4; length: 15; D: NA; J: TRBJ1-2; DNA: TGTGCCAGCAGTTCGGACTTGAGGGGTAACTATGGCTACACCTTC; CDR3: CASSSDLRGNYGYTF
size: many; V: TRBV5-6; length: 14; D: TRBD2; J: TRBJ2-5; DNA: TGTGCCAGCAGCGTTACTAGCGGACAAGAGACCCAGTACTTC; CDR3: CASSVTSGQETQYF
size: many; V: TRBV19; length: 15; D: NA; J: TRBJ2-7; DNA: TGTGCCAGTAGTAGCTTCGCTGGAGGGGGCTACGAGCAGTACTTC; CDR3: CASSSFAGGGYEQYF
size: many; V: TRBV7-9; length: 13; D: NA; J: TRBJ1-2; DNA: TGTGCCAGCAGCTTTGAAGGAGGCTATGGCTACACCTTC; CDR3: CASSFEGGYGYTF
size: many; V: TRBV7-2; length: 16; D: NA; J: TRBJ2-4; DNA: TGTGCCAGCAGCCCCGTCGGCGGGACCCTCAAAAACATTCAGTACTTC; CDR3: CASSPVGGTLKNIQYF
size: many; V: TRBV4-2; length: 17; D: TRBD2; J: TRBJ2-2; DNA: TGTGCCAGCAGCCCCTCTACTAGCGGCACGAACACCGGGGAGCTGTTTTTT; CDR3: CASSPSTSGTNTGELFF
size: NA; V: TRBV5-4; length: 15; D: NA; J: TRBJ2-5; DNA: TGTGCCAGCAGCTTGCTCTTTGAGGGGTTAGAGACCCAGTACTTC; CDR3: CASSLLFEGLETQYF
size: NA; V: TRBV20-1; length: 15; D: NA; J: TRBJ2-7; DNA: TGCAGTGCGCCCCCCAGGACAATAGGTGGCTACGAGCAGTACTTC; CDR3: CSAPPRTIGGYEQYF
size: few; V: TRBV29-1; length: 13; D: NA; J: TRBJ2-7; DNA: TGCAGCGTTAGTGGAATGAAAACCTACGAGCAGTACTTC; CDR3: CSVSGMKTYEQYF
size: many; V: TRBV7-9; length: 14; D: NA; J: TRBJ1-1; DNA: TGTGCCAGCAGCCTCCTCGGGGGGGGCACTGAAGCTTTCTTT; CDR3: CASSLLGGGTEAFF
size: many; V: TRBV6-1; length: 14; D: NA; J: TRBJ1-1; DNA: TGTGCCAGCAGCCGAGAGGGCCTTGGCACTGAAGCTTTCTTT; CDR3: CASSREGLGTEAFF
size: many; V: TRBV11-3; length: 18; D: NA; J: TRBJ2-3; DNA: TGTGCCAGCAGCCCCGGGAACGTCATGGGGGCTAGCACAGATACGCAGTATTTT; CDR3: CASSPGNVMGASTDTQYF
size: few; V: TRBV20-1; length: 14; D: NA; J: TRBJ2-3; DNA: TGCAGTGCTAGAGCCCTACAGGGTACAGATACGCAGTATTTT; CDR3: CSARALQGTDTQYF
size: many; V: TRBV9; length: 17; D: NA; J: TRBJ2-6; DNA: TGTGCCAGCAGCGGACAGGTCCTTGGGGCTGGGGCCAACGTCCTGACTTTC; CDR3: CASSGQVLGAGANVLTF
size: few; V: TRBV19; length: 16; D: NA; J: TRBJ1-5; DNA: TGTGCCAGTAGTATGGAAAGGGGGTTCGGCAATCAGCCCCAGCATTTT; CDR3: CASSMERGFGNQPQHF
size: many; V: TRBV5-6; length: 16; D: NA; J: TRBJ1-5; DNA: TGTGCCAGCAGCTTGGTTGGCCAGAGTGACAATCAGCCCCAGCATTTT; CDR3: CASSLVGQSDNQPQHF
size: many; V: TRBV7-6; length: 17; D: TRBD1; J: TRBJ1-1; DNA: TGTGCCAGCAGCCGGCATCGCGAGACAGGGGGCGGCACTGAAGCTTTCTTT; CDR3: CASSRHRETGGGTEAFF
size: many; V: TRBV6-2/TRBV6-3; length: 13; D: NA; J: TRBJ1-5; DNA: TGTGCCAGCCTAGACGGCGGCAATCAGCCCCAGCATTTT; CDR3: CASLDGGNQPQHF
size: many; V: TRBV5-1; length: 17; D: NA; J: TRBJ2-1; DNA: TGCGCCAGCAGCTTCCGGGACGGCGGTCCGGACTACAATGAGCAGTTCTTC; CDR3: CASSFRDGGPDYNEQFF
size: NA; V: TRBV20-1; length: 14; D: TRBD2; J: TRBJ2-3; DNA: TGCAGTGCTGCTACTAGCGGGGGATCAGATACGCAGTATTTT; CDR3: CSAATSGGSDTQYF
size: NA; V: TRBV29-1; length: 13; D: NA; J: TRBJ2-7; DNA: TGCAGCGTTGAAGATGGGGTCCTAGACGAGCAGTACTTC; CDR3: CSVEDGVLDEQYF
size: few; V: TRBV7-9; length: 14; D: TRBD2; J: TRBJ2-3; DNA: TGTGCCAGCTCCGGGGGAGGGGCCGAGGATACGCAGTATTTT; CDR3: CASSGGGAEDTQYF
size: many; V: TRBV19; length: 17; D: NA; J: TRBJ2-6; DNA: TGTGCCAGTAGTATACCCCCCCCGAACCCTGGGGCCAACGTCCTGACTTTC; CDR3: CASSIPPPNPGANVLTF
size: many; V: TRBV7-6; length: 15; D: TRBD1; J: TRBJ2-3; DNA: TGTGCCAGCAGCTTAGCGGGACAGGGAACAGATACGCAGTATTTT; CDR3: CASSLAGQGTDTQYF
size: NA; V: TRBV20-1; length: 14; D: TRBD1; J: TRBJ1-5; DNA: TGCAGTGCCACCAGACAGGGGCCTAATCAGCCCCAGCATTTT; CDR3: CSATRQGPNQPQHF
size: many; V: TRBV5-1; length: 14; D: NA; J: TRBJ2-7; DNA: TGCGCCAGCAGCCAAAATCTCGGTACCGACGAGCAGTACTTC; CDR3: CASSQNLGTDEQYF
size: many; V: TRBV4-1; length: 15; D: NA; J: TRBJ1-5; DNA: TGCGCCAGCAGCCGAGACCCTCTACGAAATCAGCCCCAGCATTTT; CDR3: CASSRDPLRNQPQHF
size: many; V: TRBV24-1; length: 15; D: TRBD1; J: TRBJ1-2; DNA: TGTGCCACCAGTGACCCGACAGGGGGCGCAGAAGGCTACACCTTC; CDR3: CATSDPTGGAEGYTF
size: few; V: TRBV15; length: 15; D: TRBD2; J: TRBJ2-7; DNA: TGTGCCACCAGCAGAGATCAACGCGGGAGCTACGAGCAGTACTTC; CDR3: CATSRDQRGSYEQYF
size: NA; V: TRBV20-1; length: 13; D: NA; J: TRBJ2-7; DNA: TGCAGTGCGGGCGGGACCCACGTCGACGAGCAGTACTTC; CDR3: CSAGGTHVDEQYF
size: NA; V: TRBV2; length: 14; D: TRBD1; J: TRBJ2-1; DNA: TGTGCCAGCAGGGAGACAGGGGGGGACAATGAGCAGTTCTTC; CDR3: CASRETGGDNEQFF
size: many; V: TRBV19; length: 16; D: TRBD1; J: TRBJ2-1; DNA: TGTGCCAGTTCGACCATCGGGGCAGGGGGCTACAATGAGCAGTTCTTC; CDR3: CASSTIGAGGYNEQFF
size: few; V: TRBV2; length: 14; D: NA; J: TRBJ2-7; DNA: TGTGCCAGCAGTGAAACCCAGGGTGGCTACGAGCAGTACTTC; CDR3: CASSETQGGYEQYF
size: NA; V: TRBV7-9; length: 18; D: TRBD1; J: TRBJ2-2; DNA: TGTGCCAGCAGCTCCCCCTTAGTCAGGGGGAGTGACACCGGGGAGCTGTTTTTT; CDR3: CASSSPLVRGSDTGELFF
size: many; V: TRBV5-1; length: 16; D: TRBD2; J: TRBJ2-3; DNA: TGCGCCAGCAGCCCCTTGACTAGCGGGAAGGGAGATACGCAGTATTTT; CDR3: CASSPLTSGKGDTQYF
size: many; V: TRBV14; length: 15; D: NA; J: TRBJ1-5; DNA: TGTGCCAGCAGCCAAGAATTGGACCACAATCAGCCCCAGCATTTT; CDR3: CASSQELDHNQPQHF
size: many; V: TRBV29-1; length: 14; D: NA; J: TRBJ1-1; DNA: TGCAGCGTTACTGAGGGGGGTACGGACACTGAAGCTTTCTTT; CDR3: CSVTEGGTDTEAFF
size: NA; V: TRBV7-6; length: 14; D: NA; J: TRBJ2-2; DNA: TGTGCCAGCAGCTCGTTTGGTATCTCCGGGGAGCTGTTTTTT; CDR3: CASSSFGISGELFF
size: many; V: TRBV7-9; length: 15; D: NA; J: TRBJ1-2; DNA: TGTGCCAGCAGCCCGACGACTACAGACTTCTATGGCTACACCTTC; CDR3: CASSPTTTDFYGYTF
size: many; V: TRBV7-9; length: 13; D: NA; J: TRBJ2-7; DNA: TGTGCCAGCAGCTTAGCCGACAGGTACGAGCAGTACTTC; CDR3: CASSLADRYEQYF
size: NA; V: TRBV20-1; length: 13; D: NA; J: TRBJ2-3; DNA: TGCAGTGCCGACCATGATAGCACAGATACGCAGTATTTT; CDR3: CSADHDSTDTQYF
size: many; V: TRBV11-2; length: 19; D: NA; J: TRBJ2-1; DNA: TGTGCCAGCAGCCTAAGCCGGTCGTGGGGGCGGTTGATATACAATGAGCAGTTCTTC; CDR3: CASSLSRSWGRLIYNEQFF
size: many; V: TRBV6-2/TRBV6-3; length: 14; D: NA; J: TRBJ2-5; DNA: TGTGCCAGCAGGAGGAGGGACCACCAAGAGACCCAGTACTTC; CDR3: CASRRRDHQETQYF
size: many; V: TRBV20-1; length: 14; D: TRBD2; J: TRBJ2-7; DNA: TGCAGTGCTGGGCGACTAGCGGGAGACAACGAGCAGTACTTC; CDR3: CSAGRLAGDNEQYF
size: few; V: TRBV5-1; length: 15; D: NA; J: TRBJ1-6; DNA: TGCGCCAGCAGCGCGGACAGTCAGAGTAATTCACCCCTCCACTTT; CDR3: CASSADSQSNSPLHF
size: many; V: TRBV7-9; length: 11; D: TRBD1; J: TRBJ2-1; DNA: TGTGCCAGCAGCCGGACAGGTGAGCAGTTCTTC; CDR3: CASSRTGEQFF
size: many; V: TRBV12-3/TRBV12-4; length: 15; D: NA; J: TRBJ2-2; DNA: TGTGCCAGCAGTTTGCAGGGGATTAGCGCCGGGGAGCTGTTTTTT; CDR3: CASSLQGISAGELFF
size: NA; V: TRBV3-1; length: 18; D: NA; J: TRBJ2-7; DNA: TGTGCCAGCAGCCAAGGGCCCCTCCTCCGGGACAACTCCTACGAGCAGTACTTC; CDR3: CASSQGPLLRDNSYEQYF
size: few; V: TRBV6-1; length: 14; D: NA; J: TRBJ2-1; DNA: TGTGCCAGCAGTTCCCGTCGTGGAGCGAATGAGCAGTTCTTC; CDR3: CASSSRRGANEQFF
size: NA; V: TRBV20-1; length: 17; D: TRBD2; J: TRBJ2-1; DNA: TGCAGTGCTAGAGACACCTTTAGCGGGGGGGGGTACAATGAGCAGTTCTTC; CDR3: CSARDTFSGGGYNEQFF
size: few; V: TRBV18; length: 15; D: NA; J: TRBJ1-2; DNA: TGTGCCAGCTCAGAGACTTTTACAGCCTACTATGGCTACACCTTC; CDR3: CASSETFTAYYGYTF
size: NA; V: TRBV15; length: 17; D: NA; J: TRBJ2-5; DNA: TGTGCCACCAGCAGAGGGGCCCCATTCGACAGCCAAGAGACCCAGTACTTC; CDR3: CATSRGAPFDSQETQYF
size: few; V: TRBV4-1; length: 15; D: NA; J: TRBJ1-6; DNA: TGCGCCAGCAGCCAAGAGGGACAAAATAATTCACCCCTCCACTTT; CDR3: CASSQEGQNNSPLHF
size: NA; V: TRBV9; length: 14; D: NA; J: TRBJ2-3; DNA: TGTGCCAGCAGCGTCTCCGGTTCCACAGATATGCAGTATTTT; CDR3: CASSVSGSTDMQYF
size: many; V: TRBV7-3; length: 14; D: NA; J: TRBJ1-1; DNA: TGTGCCAGCAGCTTAAGTTCAGGGAACACTGAAGCTTTCTTT; CDR3: CASSLSSGNTEAFF
size: few; V: TRBV19; length: 14; D: NA; J: TRBJ2-2; DNA: TGTGCCAGTAGTATCAAGGGTACGACCGGGGAGCTGTTTTTT; CDR3: CASSIKGTTGELFF
size: few; V: TRBV12-3/TRBV12-4; length: 13; D: NA; J: TRBJ1-1; DNA: TGTGCCAGCAGCACTACTAGGGGCACTGAAGCTTTCTTT; CDR3: CASSTTRGTEAFF
size: many; V: TRBV6-1; length: 13; D: NA; J: TRBJ1-5; DNA: TGTGCCAGCAGTGGGGGGACGGATCTGCCCCAGCATTTT; CDR3: CASSGGTDLPQHF
size: many; V: TRBV4-1; length: 15; D: NA; J: TRBJ1-1; DNA: TGCGCCAGCAGCCCAGCGGGACGAATGAACACTGAAGCTTTCTTT; CDR3: CASSPAGRMNTEAFF
size: many; V: TRBV5-5; length: 17; D: TRBD1; J: TRBJ2-5; DNA: TGTGCCAGCAGCTCAACCGGGACAGGAAACTATGAAGAGACCCAGTACTTC; CDR3: CASSSTGTGNYEETQYF